This TCR beta chain emerged from a study of T cells in Graves' hyperthyroidism and ophthalmopathy. Ophthalmopathy patients had Clinical Activity Score at least 3, NOSPECS grade at least 4, duration under 3 months. The CDR3 runs 11 residues. Per germline, CDR1 ENHRY and CDR2 SYGVKD. Researchers took RNA transcripts and amplified the TCR beta CDR3 regions from them. Researchers ran a first-round RT-PCR on the TCR CDR3 using the HTBI primer set. TCRdb used MiXCR to reprocess the multiplex PCR reads, holding one entry per CDR3 protein. The sample shows fewer than 750,000 distinct CDR3 sequences, about 14% of them seen only once. Notes on this clonotype: A much larger clone differs from this one at a single base, so this may be a read error.

The chain couples TRBV10-3 to TRBJ2-7; 9 bases align to TRBD1. The TCR comes from a woman aged 45-59 years with Graves' ophthalmopathy. Sequences were obtained from blood. The CDR3 protein is CAITTGGEQCF. The CDR3 region has the DNA TGTGCCATCACTACAGGGGGCGAGCAGTGCTTC.